This TCR beta chain was profiled in a study of vaccination effects on CD4 cells after COVID-19. Study observations and caveats: Recruitment yielded few convalescent patients, and the study had no early post-infection timepoints.

In regard to this clone: The antigen remains undetermined.

Some clones are missing from TCRdb's copy, which holds only in-frame ones; the method was immunoSEQ multiplex PCR. The data contain under 85,000 clones, 74% of them seen just once; the ten biggest clones take up 1.5% to 2%. Using viral peptide pools, the ViraFEST assay grew out antigen-specific CD4+ T cells prior to sequencing. Isolation of CD4+ T cells took place after less than 12 days of culture. The sample consisted of CD4+ T cells from PBMCs cultured with HCoV-229E spike peptides, taken before COVID-19 vaccination. The source of this sequence is a human donor who received a COVID-19 vaccine.

DNA of the CDR3: TGTGCCAGTAGTATAGTCCCGTCCCTCTCTGGGGCCAACGTCCTGACTTTC. Translation gives CASSIVPSLSGANVLTF. This chain links TRBV19 with TRBJ2-6; D is uncertain. Germline values: CDR1 LNHDA, CDR2 SQIVND (reference sequence). V was trimmed by 1 base and J by 0 bases, leaving 10 bases between them. CDR3 length: 17 residues.